The 14 T cell receptor beta chains below were found in one sample sequenced in a study of blood T cell repertoires in COVID-19. This table comes from immunoSEQ multiplex PCR, and its TCRdb copy is limited to in-frame clones, with some not included. This table holds approximately 310,000 clones, 80% to 90% found once. The sequenced sample was PBMCs or T cells enriched from blood (not recorded which). Receptors were obtained from a man aged 25 to 40 who had recovered from COVID-19.

The rearrangement joins TRBV2 to TRBJ1-1; 11 nucleotides align to TRBD1. Trimming cost V 7 bases and J 6 bases; bases outside gene matches: 1. Per the germline V gene, CDR1 is SNHLY and CDR2 is FYNNEI. The CDR3 contains 12 residues. This CDR3 is CASKDRGPEAFF. CDR3 sequence (DNA): TGTGCCAGCAAGGACAGGGGGCCTGAAGCTTTCTTT.

The genes are TRBV20-1 and TRBJ1-5; D unclear. CDR1 and CDR2 (germline): DFQATT, SNEGSKA (reference sequence). V lost 3 bases and J lost 10, with 16 bases in between. The CDR3 length is 13 residues. CDR3 region: CSASGSSSYPQHF. The CDR3, as DNA: TGCAGTGCTAGTGGAAGCTCAAGTTATCCCCAGCATTTT.

A few counts support this clone. The chain joins TRBV19 to TRBJ2-1, with D possibly being TRBD1 (6 bases). V lost 6 bases and J lost 3, with 18 bases in between. CDR1 is LNHDA, CDR2 SQIVND, per germline (reference sequence). The CDR3 length is 16 residues. CDR3 nucleotides: TGTGCCAGTAGCGAAACAGGGTTAAACCTCTACAATGAGCAGTTCTTC. Protein sequence: CASSETGLNLYNEQFF.

This clone has just a few counts. V is TRBV19 and J is TRBJ1-2; D may be TRBD1 (6 bases). With 3 bases removed from V and 5 bases from J, the gap between germline ends came to 10 bases. CDR1 is LNHDA and CDR2 is SQIVND in the germline V gene (reference sequence). CDR3 length equals 13 residues. Written as DNA, the CDR3 is TGTGCCAGTAGTATCTCCGGACAGTATGGCTACACCTTC. Translating it yields CASSISGQYGYTF. Complete variable domain (other parts from reference TRBV19 and TRBJ1-2): DGGITQSPKYLFRKEGQNVTLSCEQNLNHDAMYWYRQDPGQGLRLIYYSQIVNDFQKGDIAEGYSVSREKKESFPLTVTSAQKNPTAFYLCASSISGQYGYTFGSGTRLTVV.

The J gene is TRBJ1-2, the V gene TRBV10-3; D might be TRBD1 (5 bases). V was clipped by 6 bases and J by 4 bases, with 15 bases between them. The CDR3 has 14 residues. Germline loops: CDR1 ENHRY, CDR2 SYGVKD. The CDR3: CAISLLQVGYGYTF. The CDR3 nucleotides read TGTGCCATCAGCCTTCTACAGGTGGGCTATGGCTACACCTTC.

J is TRBJ2-1 and V is TRBV5-1; no clear D gene. The CDR3 extends over 16 amino acids. V lost 4 bases and J 5 bases, leaving 19 bases between the germline ends. CDR1 SGHRS and CDR2 YFSETQ come from the germline V gene. The CDR3 loop reads CASSGVAHTRDNEQFF. CDR3 nucleotides: TGCGCCAGCAGCGGTGTGGCCCATACCCGGGACAATGAGCAGTTCTTC. Complete variable domain (other parts from reference TRBV5-1 and TRBJ2-1): KAGVTQTPRYLIKTRGQQVTLSCSPISGHRSVSWYQQTPGQGLQFLFEYFSETQRNKGNFPGRFSGRQFSNSRSEMNVSTLELGDSALYLCASSGVAHTRDNEQFFGPGTRLTVL.

J is TRBJ1-1 and V is TRBV5-1; 9 bases line up with TRBD1. Per the germline V gene, CDR1 is SGHRS and CDR2 is YFSETQ. Germline trimming cut 4 bases from V and 3 bases from J; bases unmatched to any gene: 7. The CDR3 consists of 15 residues. CDR3 residues: CASSAGDRVDTEAFF. Written as DNA, the CDR3 is TGCGCCAGCAGCGCCGGGGACAGGGTTGACACTGAAGCTTTCTTT.

In its sample, this clone was seen a few times. Being one base from a much bigger clone, this may be a read error. V and J are TRBV4-2 and TRBJ2-5; 9 bases agree with TRBD2. V trimming: 0 bases; J trimming: 1 base; junction bases outside the gene matches: 0. There are 15 residues in the CDR3. Germline CDR1 LGHNA, CDR2 YNFKEQ. The CDR3 sequence: CASSQERGGQETQYF. CDR3 DNA: TGTGCCAGCAGCCAAGAGCGGGGGGGCCAAGAGACCCAGTACTTC.

The V gene is TRBV19, the J gene TRBJ2-5; possibly TRBD1 for D (6 bases). Looked up from germline, CDR1 is LNHDA and CDR2 is SQIVND (reference sequence). CDR3 length: 13 residues. The V end lost 5 bases, the J end lost 2 bases, and 9 bases lay between the germline ends. CDR3: CASSRTVQETQYF. CDR3 coding DNA: TGTGCCAGTAGTCGGACAGTGCAAGAGACCCAGTACTTC.

This clone was observed at least ten times. The J gene is TRBJ2-1, the V gene TRBV4-1, with 14 positions matching TRBD2. Trimming at V came to 3 bases and at J to 10 bases, leaving 2 bases not matched to a gene. The CDR3 runs 14 residues. Germline lookup yields CDR1 MGHRA and CDR2 YSYEKL. CDR3 DNA: TGCGCCAGCAGCCAGGGACTAGCGGGGGAGGAGCAGTTCTTC. This encodes CASSQGLAGEEQFF.

Here the CDR3 reads CASSLAQRGLLPDSPLHF. CDR3 nucleotides: TGTGCCAGCAGCTTAGCGCAAAGGGGGCTTCTGCCAGATTCACCCCTCCACTTT. The chain has TRBV7-8 and TRBJ1-6, with 7 bases fitting TRBD1. CDR3 length equals 18 residues. CDR1 and CDR2 from the germline V gene are SGHVS and FQNEAQ. Trimming cost V 0 bases and J 8 bases; bases outside gene matches: 13.

V and J are TRBV5-4 and TRBJ1-2; D remains unclear. This CDR3 region has 13 residues. Germline-derived CDR1 and CDR2 are SGHNT and YYREEE (reference sequence). V gave up 4 bases and J gave up 2 bases, with 9 bases separating them. This chain's CDR3 is CASSPRANYGYTF. Written as DNA, the CDR3 is TGTGCCAGCAGCCCGCGGGCCAACTATGGCTACACCTTC.

This clone was recorded a few times. The genes are TRBV3-1 (or the pseudogene TRBV3-2) and TRBJ1-1; D not certain. V dropped 4 bases and J dropped 5 bases, with 11 bases sitting between them. Germline CDR1 LGHDT, CDR2 YNNKEL (reference sequence). The length of the CDR3 is 13 residues. This chain's CDR3 is CASSPDSRTEAFF. The CDR3 DNA follows: TGTGCCAGCAGCCCGGACTCGAGAACTGAAGCTTTCTTT.

V is TRBV7-2 and J is TRBJ2-4, with D possibly being TRBD2 (6 bases). CDR1 and CDR2 from the germline V gene are SGHTA and FQGNSA. V lost 0 bases, J lost 13 bases, and 13 bases lay in between. This CDR3 spans 13 amino acids. This CDR3 is CASSLAGGDSQYF. The CDR3 nucleotides read TGTGCCAGCAGCTTAGCGGGTGGGGACTCACAGTACTTC.